This T cell receptor (beta chain) was retrieved from a study of blood T cell repertoires in COVID-19. Study context: Sites across the United States, Italy and Spain contributed samples from acute and convalescent COVID-19. PBMCs, B-cell-depleted T cells, or T cells provided the cDNA or gDNA that made up the material.

Original methodology: How many nucleated cells were present was estimated from reference gene primer amplification. Sequenced by immunoSEQ multiplex PCR; TCRdb stores in-frame clones only, minus some. V, J and clone size are taken as reported in that table, and D and trimming were inferred from the DNA itself. The sample has around 260,000 clones; about 90% are singletons. The germline V gene has CDR1 SGHDT and CDR2 YYEEEE. This CDR3 is 16 amino acids long. The V gene end was trimmed by 3 bases and the J gene end by 2 bases; junction bases not matched to a gene: 8. The chain links TRBV5-6 to TRBJ1-5; 7 bases fit TRBD1. Sequenced: peripheral blood. The sequence was collected from a woman aged 45-60 years with acute or convalescent COVID-19. CDR3 sequence: CASSSRSGQGNQPQHF. As DNA, the CDR3 is TGTGCCAGCAGCTCCCGGTCCGGACAGGGCAATCAGCCCCAGCATTTT.